The next 5 T cell receptor beta chains were all read from a single sample in a study of PD-1 blockade in mismatch repair-deficient tumors. The protocol was immunoSEQ multiplex PCR, while the TCRdb copy is restricted to in-frame clones and leaves out a portion. Here the sample spans some 84,000 clones, more than 65% being singletons. The sequencing used peripheral blood, collected 12 weeks after starting pembrolizumab. These receptors originate from an adult with mismatch repair-deficient cancer.

The rearrangement uses TRBV11-2 and TRBJ2-7; 9 positions match TRBD2. Germline CDR1 and CDR2: SGHAT and FQNNGV. This CDR3 region has 16 residues. V dropped 5 bases and J dropped 7; count of bases not matched to a gene: 15. The CDR3 is CASSGLASSPGREQYF. CDR3 bases: TGTGCCAGCAGCGGACTAGCGTCTTCCCCGGGGAGGGAGCAGTACTTC.

The chain combines TRBV11-2 with TRBJ2-7; 7 bases line up with TRBD1. The CDR3 sequence is 12 residues long. Germline V gene lookup returns CDR1 SGHAT and CDR2 FQNNGV. The V gene end was trimmed by 6 bases and the J gene end by 3 bases; junction bases not matched to a gene: 2. CDR3 nucleotides: TGTGCCAGCAGAACAGGGGTCTACGAGCAGTACTTC. Protein product: CASRTGVYEQYF.

V usage is TRBV6-5 and J usage is TRBJ2-7; D assignment may be TRBD1 or TRBD2 (6 bases each). Germline-derived CDR1 and CDR2 are MNHEY and SVGAGI. The V gene lost 5 bases and the J gene lost 6 bases, with 17 bases spanning the gap. The length of the CDR3 is 14 residues. In DNA, the CDR3 is TGTGCCAGCAGTGAGGACTGGGGGGCTTCCGAGCAGTACTTC. This sequence encodes CASSEDWGASEQYF.

This sequence joins TRBV15 and TRBJ2-2; D is perhaps TRBD2 (5 bases). V shed 4 bases and J shed 0 bases, with 12 bases lying between them. The CDR3 consists of 16 residues. The V gene's germline CDR1 is LNHNV and CDR2 YYDKDF (reference sequence). DNA of the CDR3: TGTGCCACCAGCACAGATAGCGTAGCGAACACCGGGGAGCTGTTTTTT. It is translated as CATSTDSVANTGELFF. Filled out from reference TRBV15 and TRBJ2-2, the complete variable domain reads DAMVIQNPRYQVTQFGKPVTLSCSQTLNHNVMYWYQQKSSQAPKLLFHYYDKDFNNEADTPDNFQSRRPNTSFCFLDIRSPGLGDTAMYLCATSTDSVANTGELFFGEGSRLTVL.

The chain links TRBV6-1 to TRBJ2-3, with D perhaps matching TRBD2 (5 bases). This CDR3 is 13 amino acids long. The germline gives CDR1 MNHNS, CDR2 SASEGT. V shed 11 bases and J shed 5 bases, with 17 bases lying between them. The CDR3 spells CAGSGSPQDTQYF. The CDR3, as DNA: TGTGCCGGGAGCGGCTCCCCCCAAGATACGCAGTATTTT.